A single T cell receptor beta chain is shown here with its context. The sample comes from a study of blood T cell repertoires in COVID-19. Repertoires were generated with immunoSEQ multiplex PCR, while TCRdb's copy carries only in-frame clones and drops some. Among approximately 200,000 clones listed, about 86% were seen once. The sequenced sample was PBMCs or T cells enriched from blood (not recorded which). This clonotype originated in a woman aged 40 to 55 with acute COVID-19.

Here the CDR3 reads CATSDEGRNEQFF. The CDR3 DNA sequence: TGTGCCACCAGTGACGAGGGCCGGAATGAGCAGTTCTTC. The J gene is TRBJ2-1, the V gene TRBV24-1; possible D gene TRBD2, 5 bases. Germline loops: CDR1 KGHDR, CDR2 SFDVKD. The CDR3 totals 13 residues. Trimming took 4 bases from V and 7 from J, leaving 10 bases between them.